The present T cell receptor (beta chain) was sequenced within a study of blood T cell repertoires in COVID-19. Across the study: Samples came from the United States, Italy and Spain, spanning acute and convalescent COVID-19. Sources were T cells, B-cell-depleted T cells, or PBMCs; the material itself was cDNA or gDNA.

This CDR3 spans 14 amino acids. V dropped 6 bases and J dropped 4; count of bases not matched to a gene: 6. CDR1 and CDR2 from the germline V gene are SNHLY and FYNNEI. Per the study methods: Estimation of nucleated cell counts relied on the amplification of reference gene primers. The assay was immunoSEQ multiplex PCR, and TCRdb's table has in-frame clones only and misses some. Clone size and V and J calls were adopted from that table, with D and trimming inferred from the DNA. The sample holds some 65,000 clones; roughly 75% are singletons and the top ten take more than 9.5%. This clonotype was obtained from a human donor in a cohort sampled during active COVID-19. The chain carries TRBV2 and TRBJ2-7, with 10 bases fitting TRBD1. Sequences were obtained from peripheral blood. CDR3 protein: CASRGMDRGYEQYF. The DNA for the CDR3 is TGTGCCAGCAGGGGTATGGACAGGGGGTACGAGCAGTACTTC.